The sequence of this T cell receptor (beta chain) was determined in a study of T cells in Graves' hyperthyroidism and ophthalmopathy. Trimming left V 2 bases short and J 2 bases short, with 10 bases between. The CDR3 runs 15 residues. Germline V gene lookup returns CDR1 SGHTA and CDR2 FQGNSA. TCR beta CDR3 regions were amplified from RNA transcripts. Primed by the HTBI set, a first-round RT-PCR was run on the TCR CDR3. TCRdb analysed the multiplex PCR reads with MiXCR anew, one entry per CDR3 protein. Of 460,000 or so distinct CDR3 sequences listed, over 13% are singletons. The sample holds many counts of this clonotype.

The chain combines TRBV7-2 with TRBJ2-1; possibly TRBD2 for D (5 bases). Sequenced sample: blood. The sequence was obtained from a woman aged 18-30 years with Graves' hyperthyroidism. The CDR3 DNA sequence: TGTGCCAGCAGCTTAAGAGGGAGTGCCTACAATGAGCAGTTCTTC. As protein: CASSLRGSAYNEQFF.